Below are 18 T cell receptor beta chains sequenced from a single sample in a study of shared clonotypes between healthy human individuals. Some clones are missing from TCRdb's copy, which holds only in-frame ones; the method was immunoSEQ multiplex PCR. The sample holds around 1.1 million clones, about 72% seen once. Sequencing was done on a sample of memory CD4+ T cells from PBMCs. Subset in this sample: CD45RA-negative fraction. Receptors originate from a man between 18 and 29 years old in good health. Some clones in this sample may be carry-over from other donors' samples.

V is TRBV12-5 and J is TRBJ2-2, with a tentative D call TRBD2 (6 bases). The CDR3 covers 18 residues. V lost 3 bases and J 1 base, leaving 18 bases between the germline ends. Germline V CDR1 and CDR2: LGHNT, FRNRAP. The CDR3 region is CASGFSGGEVLNTGELFF. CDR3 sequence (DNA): TGTGCTAGTGGTTTTTCGGGCGGGGAGGTTCTGAACACCGGGGAGCTGTTTTTT.

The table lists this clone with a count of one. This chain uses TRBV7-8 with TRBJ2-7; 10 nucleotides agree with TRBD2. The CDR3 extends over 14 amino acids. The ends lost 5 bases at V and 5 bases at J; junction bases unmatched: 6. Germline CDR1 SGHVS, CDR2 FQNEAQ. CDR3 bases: TGTGCCAGCAGCAAAGTACTAGCGGGAAACGAGCAGTACTTC. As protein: CASSKVLAGNEQYF.

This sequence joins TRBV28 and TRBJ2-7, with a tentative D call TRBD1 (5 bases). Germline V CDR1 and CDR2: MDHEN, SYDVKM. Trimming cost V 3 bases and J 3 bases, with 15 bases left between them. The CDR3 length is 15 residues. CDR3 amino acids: CASSFQGSALYEQYF. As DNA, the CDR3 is TGTGCCAGCAGTTTCCAGGGTTCGGCCCTCTACGAGCAGTACTTC. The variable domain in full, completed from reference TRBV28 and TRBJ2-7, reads DVKVTQSSRYLVKRTGEKVFLECVQDMDHENMFWYRQDPGLGLRLIYFSYDVKMKEKGDIPEGYSVSREKKERFSLILESASTNQTSMYLCASSFQGSALYEQYFGPGTRLTVT.

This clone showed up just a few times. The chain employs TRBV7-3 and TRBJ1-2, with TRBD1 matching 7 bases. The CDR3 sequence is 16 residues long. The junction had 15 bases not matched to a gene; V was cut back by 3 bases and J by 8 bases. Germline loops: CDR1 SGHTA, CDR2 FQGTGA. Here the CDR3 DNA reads TGTGCCAGCAGCTTCGACCCCGGGACAGTCGGTGGAGGCTACACCTTC. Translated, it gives CASSFDPGTVGGGYTF.

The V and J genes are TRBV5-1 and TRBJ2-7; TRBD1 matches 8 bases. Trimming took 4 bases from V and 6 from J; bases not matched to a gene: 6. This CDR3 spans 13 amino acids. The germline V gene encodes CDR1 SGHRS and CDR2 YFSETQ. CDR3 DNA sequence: TGCGCCAGCAGCCCCGGACAGGGCCCCGAGCAGTACTTC. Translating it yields CASSPGQGPEQYF.

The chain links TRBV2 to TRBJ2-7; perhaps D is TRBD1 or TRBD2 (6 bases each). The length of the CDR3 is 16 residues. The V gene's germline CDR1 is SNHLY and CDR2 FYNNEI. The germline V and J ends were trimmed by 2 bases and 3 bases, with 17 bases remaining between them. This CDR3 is CASSERGADYNYEQYF. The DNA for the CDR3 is TGTGCCAGCAGTGAAAGGGGGGCAGACTACAACTACGAGCAGTACTTC. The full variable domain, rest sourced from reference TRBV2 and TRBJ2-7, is EPEVTQTPSHQVTQMGQEVILRCVPISNHLYFYWYRQILGQKVEFLVSFYNNEISEKSEIFDDQFSVERPDGSNFTLKIRSTKLEDSAMYFCASSERGADYNYEQYFGPGTRLTVT.

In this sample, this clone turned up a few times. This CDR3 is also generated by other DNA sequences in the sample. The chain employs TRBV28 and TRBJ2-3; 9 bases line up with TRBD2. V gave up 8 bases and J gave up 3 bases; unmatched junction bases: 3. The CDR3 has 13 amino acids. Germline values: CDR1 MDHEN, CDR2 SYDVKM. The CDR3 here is CASQAGGTDTQYF. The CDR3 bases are TGTGCCAGCCAAGCGGGAGGTACAGATACGCAGTATTTT.

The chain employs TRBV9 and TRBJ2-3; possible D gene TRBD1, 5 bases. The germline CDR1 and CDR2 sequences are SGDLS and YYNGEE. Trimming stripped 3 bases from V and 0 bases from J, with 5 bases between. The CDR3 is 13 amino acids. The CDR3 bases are TGTGCCAGCAGCGAGGGGAGCACAGATACGCAGTATTTT. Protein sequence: CASSEGSTDTQYF.

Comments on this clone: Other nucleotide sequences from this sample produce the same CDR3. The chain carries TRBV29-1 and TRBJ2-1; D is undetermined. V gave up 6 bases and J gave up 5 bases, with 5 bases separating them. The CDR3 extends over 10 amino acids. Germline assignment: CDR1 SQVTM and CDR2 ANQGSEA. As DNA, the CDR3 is TGCAGCGTATCCAACAATGAGCAGTTCTTC. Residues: CSVSNNEQFF.

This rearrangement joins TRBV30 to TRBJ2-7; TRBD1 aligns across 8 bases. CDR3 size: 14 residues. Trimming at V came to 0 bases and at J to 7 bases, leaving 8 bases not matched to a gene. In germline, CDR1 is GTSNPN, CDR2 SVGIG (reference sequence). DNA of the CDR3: TGTGCCTGGAGTGTACGTGACAGGGGACAGGAGCAGTACTTC. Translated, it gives CAWSVRDRGQEQYF.

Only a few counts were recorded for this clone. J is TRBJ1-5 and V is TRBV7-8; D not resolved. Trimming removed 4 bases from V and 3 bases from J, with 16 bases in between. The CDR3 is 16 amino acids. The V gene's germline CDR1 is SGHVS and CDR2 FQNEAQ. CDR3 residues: CASSSYPRVPNQPQHF. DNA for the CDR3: TGTGCCAGCAGCTCCTACCCCCGGGTTCCCAATCAGCCCCAGCATTTT. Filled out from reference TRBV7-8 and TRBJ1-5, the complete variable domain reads GAGVSQSPRYKVAKRGQDVALRCDPISGHVSLFWYQQALGQGPEFLTYFQNEAQLDKSGLPSDRFFAERPEGSVSTLKIQRTQQEDSAVYLCASSSYPRVPNQPQHFGDGTRLSIL.

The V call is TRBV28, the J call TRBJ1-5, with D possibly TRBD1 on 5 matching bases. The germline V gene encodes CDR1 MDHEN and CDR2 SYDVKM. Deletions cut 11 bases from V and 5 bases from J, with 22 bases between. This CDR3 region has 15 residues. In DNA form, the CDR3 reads TGTGCCTCCAGATGGCGGGGGATAGCGGATCAGCCCCAGCATTTT. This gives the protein CASRWRGIADQPQHF.

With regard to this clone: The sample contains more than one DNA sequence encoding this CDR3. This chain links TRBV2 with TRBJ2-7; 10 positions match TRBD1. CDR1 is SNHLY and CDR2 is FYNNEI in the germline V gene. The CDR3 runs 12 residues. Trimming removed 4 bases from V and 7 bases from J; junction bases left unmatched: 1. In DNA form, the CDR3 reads TGTGCCAGCAGTGTGGACAGGGGGGAGCAGTACTTC. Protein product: CASSVDRGEQYF.

The CDR3 protein is CASSGGADPIYGYTF. In DNA, the CDR3 is TGTGCCAGCAGCGGGGGAGCAGACCCCATCTATGGCTACACCTTC. The J gene is TRBJ1-2, the V gene TRBV5-8; a weak D match, TRBD1 (5 bases). The length of the CDR3 is 15 residues. Trimming took 4 bases from V and 4 from J, leaving 17 bases between them. Germline CDR1 is SGHTS and CDR2 is YDEGEE.

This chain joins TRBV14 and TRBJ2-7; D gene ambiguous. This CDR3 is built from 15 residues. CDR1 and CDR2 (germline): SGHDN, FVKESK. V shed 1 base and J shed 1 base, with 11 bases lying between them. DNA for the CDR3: TGTGCCAGCAGCCAAGCTGTCCGGAATTCCTACGAGCAGTACTTC. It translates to CASSQAVRNSYEQYF.

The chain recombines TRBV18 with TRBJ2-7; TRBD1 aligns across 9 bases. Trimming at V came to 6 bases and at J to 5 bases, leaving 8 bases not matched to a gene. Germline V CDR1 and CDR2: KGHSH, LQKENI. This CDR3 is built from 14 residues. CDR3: CASSPRQGGDEQYF. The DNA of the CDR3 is TGTGCCAGCTCCCCAAGACAGGGGGGCGACGAGCAGTACTTC. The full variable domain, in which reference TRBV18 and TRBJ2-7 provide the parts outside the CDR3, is NAGVMQNPRHLVRRRGQEARLRCSPMKGHSHVYWYRQLPEEGLKFMVYLQKENIIDESGMPKERFSAEFPKEGPSILRIQQVVRGDSAAYFCASSPRQGGDEQYFGPGTRLTVT.

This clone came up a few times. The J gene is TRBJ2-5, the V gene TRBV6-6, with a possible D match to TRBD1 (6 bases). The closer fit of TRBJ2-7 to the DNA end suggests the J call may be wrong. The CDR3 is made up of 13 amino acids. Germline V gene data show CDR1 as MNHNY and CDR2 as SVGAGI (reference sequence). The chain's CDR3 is CASRRRDIYEQYF. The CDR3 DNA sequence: TGTGCCAGCAGACGAAGGGACATATACGAGCAGTACTTC.

The CDR3 DNA is TGTGCCAGCAGTCGACTAGCGGGAGTGGCCTACGAGCAGTACTTC. This gives the protein CASSRLAGVAYEQYF. The chain couples TRBV2 to TRBJ2-7, with TRBD2 matching 12 bases. V was clipped by 5 bases and J by 2 bases; unmatched bases: 4. Germline-derived CDR1 and CDR2 are SNHLY and FYNNEI. The CDR3 runs 15 residues.